One sample yielded the 10 T cell receptor beta chains listed below, sequenced in a study of Graves' ophthalmopathy and Graves' hyperthyroidism. RNA transcripts yielded amplified TCR beta CDR3 regions. HTBI-primed RT-PCR formed the first round, and a multiplex PCR formed the second. From the multiplex PCR reads, TCRdb called clonotypes with MiXCR, one entry per CDR3 protein. Of some 520,000 distinct CDR3 sequences listed, approximately 14% are singletons. The sample consisted of blood. The receptors stem from a woman aged 30 to 39 with Graves' ophthalmopathy.

V gene TRBV25-1 combines with J gene TRBJ2-3; TRBD1 might be the D (6 bases). CDR3 length: 15 amino acids. Germline V lookup: CDR1 MGHDK, CDR2 SYGVNS. V shed 3 bases and J shed 2 bases, with 12 bases lying between them. This CDR3 is CASSDAGATTDTQYF. DNA of the CDR3: TGTGCCAGCAGTGATGCAGGGGCGACCACAGATACGCAGTATTTT.

This clonotype was counted at least ten times. V gene TRBV6-1 combines with J gene TRBJ1-3, with 7 bases aligning to TRBD1. Per germline, CDR1 MNHNS and CDR2 SASEGT. The CDR3 length is 14 residues. J gave up 3 bases and V 6 bases, and 5 bases lay outside the gene matches. CDR3: CASRKGGNGNTIYF. The CDR3 region has the DNA TGTGCCAGCAGAAAAGGGGGCAATGGAAACACCATATATTTT.

This clonotype showed up many times. The CDR3 coding sequence is TGTGCCTGGAGTGTACGAGTCTTCACTGAAGCTTTCTTT. Translation gives CAWSVRVFTEAFF. The chain combines TRBV30 with TRBJ1-1; D not resolved. Germline V gives CDR1 GTSNPN, CDR2 SVGIG (reference sequence). The CDR3 runs 13 residues. The germline V and J ends were trimmed by 0 bases and 4 bases, with 9 bases remaining between them.

This clonotype was observed at least ten times. The CDR3 nucleotides are TGTGCCAGCAGTGACAGCTTGAGAAACACCATATATTTT. The encoded protein is CASSDSLRNTIYF. V gene TRBV12-3 or TRBV12-4 combines with J gene TRBJ1-3, with D possibly TRBD1 on 5 matching bases. With 5 bases removed from V and 5 bases from J, the gap between germline ends came to 10 bases. The CDR3 has 13 residues.

This clonotype was seen at least ten times. The chain is built from TRBV6-5 and TRBJ1-5; no definite D call. This CDR3 region has 14 residues. Germline CDR1 and CDR2: MNHEY and SVGAGI. Deletions cut 2 bases from V and 3 bases from J, with 8 bases between. DNA of the CDR3: TGTGCCAGCAGTTACGAGGCCGACAATCAGCCCCAGCATTTT. It codes for CASSYEADNQPQHF.

This clonotype was counted ten times or more. This chain joins TRBV12-3 or TRBV12-4 and TRBJ2-7, with unresolved D. This CDR3 has 14 amino acids. Trimming left V 6 bases short and J 2 bases short, with 14 bases between. The CDR3 coding sequence is TGTGCCAGCAGCCGACAAGGGCCAACCTACGAGCAGTACTTC. Its protein product is CASSRQGPTYEQYF.

This clonotype occurred many times. V usage is TRBV6-1 and J usage is TRBJ1-5, with 7 bases fitting TRBD1. The CDR3 has 13 amino acids. V shed 10 bases and J 3 bases; nucleotides not matched to a gene: 6. CDR1 MNHNS and CDR2 SASEGT come from the germline V gene. The CDR3 region is CATQGGYNQPQHF. CDR3 coding DNA: TGTGCCACCCAGGGGGGTTACAATCAGCCCCAGCATTTT.

Ten or more counts support this clonotype. In nucleotides, the CDR3 is TGCGCCAGCAGCTGGGAAGGGCGGCAGGAGACCCAGTACTTC. Amino acid sequence: CASSWEGRQETQYF. The V and J genes are TRBV5-1 and TRBJ2-5; D remains ambiguous. V shed 3 bases and J shed 5 bases, with 14 bases lying between them. Germline V lookup: CDR1 SGHRS, CDR2 YFSETQ. The CDR3 runs 14 residues.

This chain uses TRBV2 with TRBJ1-1, with a weak D call TRBD1 (6 bases). Germline V lookup: CDR1 SNHLY, CDR2 FYNNEI. Trimming left V 8 bases short and J 6 bases short, with 16 bases between. The length of the CDR3 is 13 residues. The CDR3 bases are TGTGCCAGCTGCCGATTAGGGGGTTCTGAAGCTTTCTTT. Translating it yields CASCRLGGSEAFF.

This clonotype has ten or more counts. CDR3 sequence: CASSATLAGDLRAGELFF. The CDR3 DNA reads TGTGCCAGCAGCGCAACACTAGCGGGGGACCTAAGGGCGGGGGAGCTGTTTTTT. The chain employs TRBV27 and TRBJ2-2; 11 nucleotides line up with TRBD2. The length of the CDR3 is 18 residues. V lost 6 bases, J lost 8 bases, and 17 bases stayed unmatched. Germline-derived CDR1 and CDR2 are MNHEY and SMNVEV (reference sequence).